This section outlines one TCR beta chain sequence together with its context. One end of the junction is discordant with germline, which a read error may explain. This specimen belongs to a study of T cells in Graves' hyperthyroidism and ophthalmopathy. RNA transcripts gave rise to amplified TCR beta CDR3 regions. Primed by the HTBI set, a first-round RT-PCR was run on the TCR CDR3. TCRdb analysed the multiplex PCR reads with MiXCR anew, one entry per CDR3 protein. The sample comprises 330,000 or so distinct CDR3 sequences, around 18% of which are singletons, and 15% to 19% rests with the top ten. The length of the CDR3 is 14 residues. Germline lookup yields CDR1 SGHTA and CDR2 FQGNSA.

The receptor's source is a woman aged 40 to 50 with Graves' ophthalmopathy. The chain couples TRBV7-2 to TRBJ1-1; D may be TRBD1 (6 bases). Sequencing input: blood. The CDR3 is CANSLGGGGEGAFF. DNA of the CDR3: TGTGCCAACAGCTTAGGTGGGGGCGGGGAGGGAGCTTTCTTT.